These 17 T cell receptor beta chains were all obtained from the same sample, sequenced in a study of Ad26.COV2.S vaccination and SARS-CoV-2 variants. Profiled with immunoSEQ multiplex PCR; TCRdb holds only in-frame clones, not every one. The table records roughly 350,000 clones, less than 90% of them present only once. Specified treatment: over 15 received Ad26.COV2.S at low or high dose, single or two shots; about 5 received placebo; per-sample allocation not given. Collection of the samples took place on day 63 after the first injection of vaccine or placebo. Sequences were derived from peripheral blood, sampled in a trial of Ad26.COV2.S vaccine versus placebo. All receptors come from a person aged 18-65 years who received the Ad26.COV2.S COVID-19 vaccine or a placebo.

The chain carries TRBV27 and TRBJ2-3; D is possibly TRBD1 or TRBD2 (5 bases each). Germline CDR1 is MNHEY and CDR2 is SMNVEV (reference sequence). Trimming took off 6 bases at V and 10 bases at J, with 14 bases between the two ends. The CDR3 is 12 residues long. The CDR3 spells CASSSTAVPQYF. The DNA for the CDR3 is TGTGCCAGCAGCTCGACAGCGGTCCCGCAGTATTTT.

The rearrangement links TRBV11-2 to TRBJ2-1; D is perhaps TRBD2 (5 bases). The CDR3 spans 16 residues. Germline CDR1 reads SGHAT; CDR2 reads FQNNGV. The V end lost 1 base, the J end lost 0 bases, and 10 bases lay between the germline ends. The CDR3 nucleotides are TGTGCCAGCAGCTTAGGGACTCGCAGCTCCTACAATGAGCAGTTCTTC. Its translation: CASSLGTRSSYNEQFF.

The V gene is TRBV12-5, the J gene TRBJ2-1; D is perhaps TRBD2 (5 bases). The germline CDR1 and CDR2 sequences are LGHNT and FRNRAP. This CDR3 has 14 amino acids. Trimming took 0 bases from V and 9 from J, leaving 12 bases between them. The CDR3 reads CASGLVASPGEQFF. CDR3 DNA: TGTGCTAGTGGTTTGGTGGCTAGCCCGGGTGAGCAGTTCTTC.

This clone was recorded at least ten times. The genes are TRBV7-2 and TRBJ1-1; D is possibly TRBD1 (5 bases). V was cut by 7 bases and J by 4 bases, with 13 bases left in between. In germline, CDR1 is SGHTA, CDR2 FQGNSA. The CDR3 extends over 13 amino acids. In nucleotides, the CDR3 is TGTGCCAGCAAGCCGGGGCCCGGCACTGAAGCTTTCTTT. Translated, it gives CASKPGPGTEAFF.

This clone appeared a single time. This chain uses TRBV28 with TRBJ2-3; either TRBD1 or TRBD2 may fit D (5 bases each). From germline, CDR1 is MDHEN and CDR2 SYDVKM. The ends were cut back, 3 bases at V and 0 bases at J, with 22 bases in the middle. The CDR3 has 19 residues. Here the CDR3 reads CASSLQGLYVGVSTDTQYF. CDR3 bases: TGTGCCAGCAGTTTGCAGGGCCTGTATGTGGGAGTGAGCACAGATACGCAGTATTTT.

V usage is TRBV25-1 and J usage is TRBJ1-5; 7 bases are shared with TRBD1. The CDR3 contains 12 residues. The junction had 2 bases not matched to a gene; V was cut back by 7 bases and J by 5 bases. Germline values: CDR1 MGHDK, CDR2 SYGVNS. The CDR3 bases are TGTGCCAGCAACAGGGGTTATCAGCCCCAGCATTTT. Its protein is CASNRGYQPQHF. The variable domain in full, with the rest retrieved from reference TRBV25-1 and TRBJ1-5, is EADIYQTPRYLVIGTGKKITLECSQTMGHDKMYWYQQDPGMELHLIHYSYGVNSTEKGDLSSESTVSRIRTEHFPLTLESARPSHTSQYLCASNRGYQPQHFGDGTRLSIL.

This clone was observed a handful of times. Here the CDR3 DNA reads TGTGCCTGGGATGCCGGGACGGGAGGTGAAAAACTGTTTTTT. Translation gives CAWDAGTGGEKLFF. This rearrangement joins TRBV30 to TRBJ1-4; D may be TRBD1 (5 bases). Trimming took off 5 bases at V and 7 bases at J, with 17 bases between the two ends. The CDR3 length is 14 residues. The germline CDR1 and CDR2 sequences are GTSNPN and SVGIG (reference sequence).

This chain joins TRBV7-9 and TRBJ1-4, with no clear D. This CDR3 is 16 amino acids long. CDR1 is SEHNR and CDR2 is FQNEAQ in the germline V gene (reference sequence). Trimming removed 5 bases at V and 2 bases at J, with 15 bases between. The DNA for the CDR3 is TGTGCCAGCAGCCCGGCCACCCCGGACACTAATGAAAAACTGTTTTTT. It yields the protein CASSPATPDTNEKLFF.

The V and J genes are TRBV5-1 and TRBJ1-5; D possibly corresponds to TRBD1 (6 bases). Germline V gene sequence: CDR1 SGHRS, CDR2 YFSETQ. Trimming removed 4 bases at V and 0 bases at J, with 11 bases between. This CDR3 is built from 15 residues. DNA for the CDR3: TGCGCCAGCAGCCTGGAAGGGGGTAGCAATCAGCCCCAGCATTTT. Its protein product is CASSLEGGSNQPQHF.

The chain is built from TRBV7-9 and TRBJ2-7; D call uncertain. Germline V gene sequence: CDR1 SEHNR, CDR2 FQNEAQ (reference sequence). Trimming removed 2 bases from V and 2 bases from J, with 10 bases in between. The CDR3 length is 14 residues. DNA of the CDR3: TGTGCCAGCAGCTTACCCAACCGACCCTACGAGCAGTACTTC. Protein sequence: CASSLPNRPYEQYF.

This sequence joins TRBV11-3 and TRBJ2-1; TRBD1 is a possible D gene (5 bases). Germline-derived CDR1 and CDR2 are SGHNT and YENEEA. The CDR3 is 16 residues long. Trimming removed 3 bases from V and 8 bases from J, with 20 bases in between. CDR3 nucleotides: TGTGCCAGCAGCTTTGGCGACAGTAACCCGGCGGATGAGCAGTTCTTC. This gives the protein CASSFGDSNPADEQFF. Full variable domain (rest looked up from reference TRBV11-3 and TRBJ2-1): EAGVVQSPRYKIIEKKQPVAFWCNPISGHNTLYWYLQNLGQGPELLIRYENEEAVDDSQLPKDRFSAERLKGVDSTLKIQPAELGDSAVYLCASSFGDSNPADEQFFGPGTRLTVL.

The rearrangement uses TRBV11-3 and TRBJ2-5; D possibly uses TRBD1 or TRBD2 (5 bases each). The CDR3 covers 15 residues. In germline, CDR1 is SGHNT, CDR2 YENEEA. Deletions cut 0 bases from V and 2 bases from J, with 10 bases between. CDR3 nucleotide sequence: TGTGCCAGCAGCTTAGAAGGCAGGGAGCAAGAGACCCAGTACTTC. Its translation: CASSLEGREQETQYF.

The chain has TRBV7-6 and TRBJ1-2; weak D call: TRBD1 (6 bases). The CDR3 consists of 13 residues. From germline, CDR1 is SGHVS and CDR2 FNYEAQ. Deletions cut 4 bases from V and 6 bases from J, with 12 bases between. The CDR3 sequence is CASSSNRGHGYTF. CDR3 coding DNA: TGTGCCAGCAGCTCCAACCGGGGGCATGGCTACACCTTC.

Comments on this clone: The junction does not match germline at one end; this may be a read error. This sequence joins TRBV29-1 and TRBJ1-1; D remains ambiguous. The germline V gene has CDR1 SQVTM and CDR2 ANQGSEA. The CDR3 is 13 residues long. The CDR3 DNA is TGCAGCGTGGAAGGTCACCGGGACACTGAAGCTTTCTTT. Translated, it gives CSVEGHRDTEAFF.

Here the CDR3 DNA reads TGTGCCAGTAGTATGCGTAGCCACTACGAGCAGTACTTC. Translating gives CASSMRSHYEQYF. The chain has TRBV19 and TRBJ2-7; no reliable D call. CDR1 is LNHDA and CDR2 is SQIVND in the germline V gene (reference sequence). The CDR3 totals 13 residues. The V and J ends lost 3 bases and 3 bases respectively, with 9 bases between them.

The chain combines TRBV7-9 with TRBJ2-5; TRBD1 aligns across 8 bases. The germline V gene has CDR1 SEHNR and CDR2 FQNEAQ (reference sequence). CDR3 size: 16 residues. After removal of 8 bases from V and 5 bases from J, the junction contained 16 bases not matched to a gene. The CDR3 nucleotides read TGTGCCAGCGCATTAAGGGGGCAGGGGGCCGGGGAGACCCAGTACTTC. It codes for CASALRGQGAGETQYF.

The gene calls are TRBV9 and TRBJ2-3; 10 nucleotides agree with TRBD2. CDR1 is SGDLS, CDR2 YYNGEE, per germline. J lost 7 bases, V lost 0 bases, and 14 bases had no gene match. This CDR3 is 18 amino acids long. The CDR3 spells CASSVDVGLARAVNTQYF. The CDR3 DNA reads TGTGCCAGCAGCGTAGATGTGGGACTAGCGAGGGCCGTTAATACGCAGTATTTT.